Described below is a single T cell receptor (beta chain) sequence and its context. Produced via immunoSEQ multiplex PCR; TCRdb's table is partial and in-frame only. The sample lists more than 45,000 clones, 85% to 95% occurring once. The source of the sample is a study of technical replicates of blood from a handful of donors. This CDR3 has 15 amino acids. Per germline, CDR1 SGHDN and CDR2 FVKESK. Trimming stripped 3 bases from V and 7 bases from J, with 15 bases between. The clonotype originates from a human donor in good health. Some clones in this sample may be carry-over from other donors' samples. The rearrangement joins TRBV14 to TRBJ2-2; a weak D match, TRBD2 (7 bases). The sequencing sample was made of PBMCs. In DNA, the CDR3 is TGTGCCAGCAGCCAGGAAACAGGGAGGGGCGGGGAGCTGTTTTTT. Protein product: CASSQETGRGGELFF.